Presented here are 15 T cell receptor beta chains from one specimen sequenced in a study of cytomegalovirus exposure and HLA in healthy donors. Repertoires were generated with immunoSEQ multiplex PCR, while TCRdb's copy carries only in-frame clones and drops some. The sample lists tens of thousands of clones; 94% were seen once. Material for sequencing was PBMCs. These receptor sequences come from a woman younger than 35 in good health and CMV-seronegative.

The chain couples TRBV5-1 to TRBJ2-1; 9 bases match TRBD1. Trimming at V came to 2 bases and at J to 5 bases, leaving 14 bases not matched to a gene. Germline V CDR1 and CDR2: SGHRS, YFSETQ. The CDR3 covers 18 residues. CDR3 sequence (DNA): TGCGCCAGCAGCTTTACCGGGACAGGGACACGGGGTGACAATGAGCAGTTCTTC. Encoded protein: CASSFTGTGTRGDNEQFF.

Notes on this clone: No conserved phenylalanine or tryptophan ends this CDR3, so it is likely a read error. It is unclear where the CDR3 begins or ends on the DNA, so no DNA is shown, and the CDR3 is as TCRdb lists it. V is TRBV7-2 and J is TRBJ1-1; the table gives TRBD1 as D, unverified against the DNA. The CDR3 totals 12 residues, both ends included. Germline-derived CDR1 and CDR2 are SGHTA and FQGNSA. The CDR3 here is CASSAGQGIPAA.

The rearrangement uses TRBV9 and TRBJ1-1, with D unresolved. V gave up 0 bases and J gave up 5 bases, with 8 bases separating them. The CDR3 is made up of 13 amino acids. Per germline, CDR1 SGDLS and CDR2 YYNGEE. The CDR3 DNA sequence: TGTGCCAGCAGCGTAGTAGCGGGAACTGAAGCTTTCTTT. This gives the protein CASSVVAGTEAFF.

The chain is built from TRBV21-1 and TRBJ1-2; TRBD1, the table's D call, was not compared with the DNA. TRBV21-1 counts as a pseudogene. The CDR3 runs to 13 residues. The CDR3 is CATRPDRGFGYTF. Here the CDR3 DNA reads TGTGCCACCAGACCGGACAGGGGATTTGGCTACACCTTC.

V gene TRBV6-1 combines with J gene TRBJ1-3, with 7 bases lining up with TRBD1. The J segment lost 5 bases and the V segment lost 4 bases, leaving 14 bases of the junction unmatched. Germline-derived CDR1 and CDR2 are MNHNS and SASEGT. There are 17 residues in the CDR3. The CDR3 nucleotides are TGTGCCAGCAGTGTGATGTTTTCCCAGGGGGACCGAAACACCATATATTTT. Translated: CASSVMFSQGDRNTIYF.

J is TRBJ2-5 and V is TRBV19; 10 bases are a match to TRBD1. V was clipped by 3 bases and J by 5 bases; unmatched bases: 6. From germline, CDR1 is LNHDA and CDR2 SQIVND (reference sequence). The length of the CDR3 is 15 residues. CDR3 coding DNA: TGTGCCAGTAGTATGAGGGACAGGGGTTTGGAGACCCAGTACTTC. This codes for CASSMRDRGLETQYF.

Only one count was recorded for this clone. The V gene is TRBV6-4, the J gene TRBJ2-5; 13 bases are shared with TRBD2. In germline, CDR1 is MRHNA, CDR2 SNTAGT. This CDR3 spans 16 amino acids. After removal of 4 bases from V and 2 bases from J, the junction contained 4 bases not matched to a gene. The CDR3 bases are TGTGCCAGCAGTGCGACTAGCGGGGGGTCACAAGAGACCCAGTACTTC. This translates into CASSATSGGSQETQYF.

The chain links TRBV29-1 to TRBJ1-2; tentatively, D is TRBD1 (5 bases). Germline V gene sequence: CDR1 SQVTM, CDR2 ANQGSEA. The germline V and J ends were trimmed by 3 bases and 6 bases, with 17 bases remaining between them. This CDR3 region has 14 residues. The CDR3 bases are TGCAGCGTTGAGAGTCAATCCAGGGAACATGGCTACACCTTC. Its translation is CSVESQSREHGYTF.

The chain combines TRBV28 with TRBJ1-6; 9 nucleotides agree with TRBD1. The V and J ends lost 1 base and 7 bases, in that order; junction bases with no gene match: 2. Germline assignment: CDR1 MDHEN and CDR2 SYDVKM. CDR3 size: 15 residues. The CDR3 bases are TGTGCCAGCAGTTTATTGGGACAGGGCAATTCACCCCTCCACTTT. This codes for CASSLLGQGNSPLHF. Complete variable domain (other parts from reference TRBV28 and TRBJ1-6): DVKVTQSSRYLVKRTGEKVFLECVQDMDHENMFWYRQDPGLGLRLIYFSYDVKMKEKGDIPEGYSVSREKKERFSLILESASTNQTSMYLCASSLLGQGNSPLHFGNGTRLTVT.

V usage is TRBV4-1 and J usage is TRBJ1-1; perhaps TRBD1 as D (5 bases). The CDR3 consists of 16 residues. Trimming took off 0 bases at V and 6 bases at J, with 17 bases between the two ends. CDR1 and CDR2 from the germline V gene are MGHRA and YSYEKL. The CDR3 nucleotides are TGCGCCAGCAGCCAAGAGAAATTTGCAGGGAAGGCTGAAGCTTTCTTT. Protein: CASSQEKFAGKAEAFF.

The table lists this clone with a count of one. The chain couples TRBV5-1 to TRBJ1-1; no clear D gene. Germline V gene data show CDR1 as SGHRS and CDR2 as YFSETQ. There are 13 residues in the CDR3. V was cut by 7 bases and J by 1 base, with 11 bases left in between. CDR3 residues: CASGPAGNTEAFF. CDR3 coding DNA: TGCGCCAGCGGCCCGGCGGGGAACACTGAAGCTTTCTTT. Looking up the rest from reference TRBV5-1 and TRBJ1-1 gives the full variable domain: KAGVTQTPRYLIKTRGQQVTLSCSPISGHRSVSWYQQTPGQGLQFLFEYFSETQRNKGNFPGRFSGRQFSNSRSEMNVSTLELGDSALYLCASGPAGNTEAFFGQGTRLTVV.

V gene TRBV11-2 combines with J gene TRBJ2-1; tentative D call: TRBD1 (5 bases). The V gene lost 4 bases and the J gene lost 9 bases, with 13 bases spanning the gap. There are 13 residues in the CDR3. Germline V gene sequence: CDR1 SGHAT, CDR2 FQNNGV. The CDR3 here is CASSSQGHTEQFF. Here the CDR3 DNA reads TGTGCCAGCAGCTCTCAGGGCCATACTGAGCAGTTCTTC.

V and J are TRBV19 and TRBJ2-7; 9 bases are shared with TRBD1. Unmatched junction bases numbered 8, after V lost 3 bases and J lost 2 bases. In germline, CDR1 is LNHDA, CDR2 SQIVND (reference sequence). CDR3 length: 16 residues. The CDR3, as DNA: TGTGCCAGTAGTATGGGAGGACAGGGGAATCCCTACGAGCAGTACTTC. Protein product: CASSMGGQGNPYEQYF.

The sample holds one count of this clone. CDR3 coding DNA: TGTGCCAGCAGCTCGAATGCCGGGACTCCGAGCTCCTACAATGAGCAGTTCTTC. Protein product: CASSSNAGTPSSYNEQFF. The chain combines TRBV13 with TRBJ2-1, with D perhaps matching TRBD2 (6 bases). Germline V CDR1 and CDR2: PRHDT, FYEKMQ (reference sequence). The V end lost 4 bases, the J end lost 0 bases, and 19 bases lay between the germline ends. This CDR3 has 18 residues.

The genes are TRBV4-1 and TRBJ2-3; D call uncertain. This CDR3 comprises 16 residues. The germline V and J ends were trimmed by 2 bases and 3 bases, with 15 bases remaining between them. Germline V gene lookup returns CDR1 MGHRA and CDR2 YSYEKL. CDR3 in DNA: TGCGCCAGCAGCCAAACCGTTCTATTATCTACAGATACGCAGTATTTT. It specifies CASSQTVLLSTDTQYF.